The 6 T cell receptor beta chains listed next were all sequenced from one sample in a study of CD8 T cells in ankylosing spondylitis. TCRdb re-analysed the 5' RACE reads in MiXCR, keeping a single row per CDR3 protein. The sample lists over 95,000 distinct CDR3 sequences, 8% to 10% occurring once. Sequencing was carried out using blood, either unsorted or a sorted T cell fraction (not recorded which). The receptors derive from a male donor with ankylosing spondylitis or in good health (not recorded which).

This chain links TRBV4-3 with TRBJ1-2; D uncertain. The CDR3 totals 15 residues. The V and J ends lost 0 bases and 5 bases respectively, with 13 bases between them. Germline V gene lookup returns CDR1 LGHNA and CDR2 YSLEER. The CDR3 spells CASSQDRWLRYGYTF. As DNA, the CDR3 is TGCGCCAGCAGCCAAGATCGGTGGCTTCGTTATGGCTACACCTTC.

This clonotype was seen repeatedly, ten times or more. The J gene is TRBJ2-3, the V gene TRBV28; D possibly corresponds to TRBD2 (6 bases). Germline lookup yields CDR1 MDHEN and CDR2 SYDVKM. This CDR3 is built from 17 residues. V lost 5 bases, J lost 0 bases, and 18 bases lay in between. The CDR3 loop is CASSPPGSFISTDTQYF. The DNA of the CDR3 is TGTGCCAGCAGTCCTCCCGGGAGCTTTATTAGCACAGATACGCAGTATTTT.

This clonotype has at least ten counts. The V gene is TRBV10-3, the J gene TRBJ2-3, with 11 bases matching TRBD2. Germline loops: CDR1 ENHRY, CDR2 SYGVKD. The V and J ends lost 2 bases and 4 bases, in that order; junction bases with no gene match: 8. The CDR3 covers 17 residues. CDR3 nucleotides: TGTGCCATCAGTGAGAGAAGTAGCGGGGGGGCCGCAGATACGCAGTATTTT. This translates into CAISERSSGGAADTQYF.

This clonotype has at least ten counts. The V gene is TRBV29-1, the J gene TRBJ1-1; 9 positions match TRBD1. Germline lookup yields CDR1 SQVTM and CDR2 ANQGSEA. This CDR3 has 14 residues. The V and J ends lost 2 bases and 4 bases, in that order; junction bases with no gene match: 5. CDR3 DNA sequence: TGCAGCGTTGAAAGGGACAGGGCTGGCACTGAAGCTTTCTTT. This gives the protein CSVERDRAGTEAFF. Combining the CDR3 with reference TRBV29-1 and TRBJ1-1 gives the whole variable domain SAVISQKPSRDICQRGTSLTIQCQVDSQVTMMFWYRQQPGQSLTLIATANQGSEATYESGFVIDKFPISRPNLTFSTLTVSNMSPEDSSIYLCSVERDRAGTEAFFGQGTRLTVV.

In this sample, this clonotype turned up many times. The J gene is TRBJ2-5, the V gene TRBV5-1; 8 bases fit TRBD2. The V and J ends lost 4 bases and 7 bases, in that order; junction bases with no gene match: 6. The CDR3 length is 13 residues. Germline V gene lookup returns CDR1 SGHRS and CDR2 YFSETQ. CDR3 in amino acids: CASSPEAGVTQYF. The DNA for the CDR3 is TGCGCCAGCAGCCCGGAAGCGGGGGTGACCCAGTACTTC.

This chain links TRBV20-1 with TRBJ2-4, with 11 bases aligning to TRBD2. This CDR3 contains 14 residues. Germline V gene sequence: CDR1 DFQATT, CDR2 SNEGSKA (reference sequence). V lost 5 bases and J lost 7; bases outside the gene matches: 7. The CDR3 DNA reads as TGCAGTGCTCCGACGACTAGCGGGGAGAACATTCAGTACTTC. Translating it yields CSAPTTSGENIQYF.